This record looks at one T cell receptor beta chain sequence and its context. Antigen specificity is unknown. Produced via immunoSEQ multiplex PCR; TCRdb's table is partial and in-frame only. There are around 57,000 clones in the sample; approximately 86% occur only once, and 6% to 7% lies in the top ten. Between the trimmed V and J ends, which lost 7 bases and 0 bases, there was a span of 12 bases. The CDR3 is made up of 14 amino acids. Germline V gene data show CDR1 as MDHEN and CDR2 as SYDVKM. The data belong to a study of PD-1 blockade in classical Hodgkin lymphoma. About the study: Patients were dosed intravenously with nivolumab at 3 mg/kg every 2 weeks.

Findings and caveats of the study: CD4+ but not CD8+ TCR diversity rose significantly by C4D1.

This sample's time point: cycle 4 day 1 (C4D1), after less than seven weeks of nivolumab. Relapse was seen in all patients after autologous stem cell transplantation, and brentuximab vedotin exposure was variable. This clonotype originated in a human donor with classical Hodgkin lymphoma. The genes are TRBV28 and TRBJ1-1; D is possibly TRBD1 (5 bases). This specimen consisted of peripheral blood mononuclear cells (PBMCs), obtained before the fourth cycle of nivolumab. In DNA, the CDR3 is TGTGCCAGCAAACTAGGGGATTTGAACACTGAAGCTTTCTTT. Its translation: CASKLGDLNTEAFF.